These 31 T cell receptor beta chains were sequenced from one sample in a study of blood T cell repertoires in COVID-19. Sequencing used immunoSEQ multiplex PCR; TCRdb keeps in-frame clones, though not all of them. The sample holds fewer than 75,000 clones, roughly 89% seen once. Sequencing was done on a sample of peripheral blood. The receptors derive from a man older than 75 with acute or convalescent COVID-19.

The V and J genes are TRBV7-9 and TRBJ2-7; unclear D gene. Germline CDR1 SEHNR, CDR2 FQNEAQ (reference sequence). V dropped 1 base and J dropped 4 bases, with 5 bases sitting between them. CDR3 size: 12 residues. The CDR3 nucleotides are TGTGCCAGCAGCTTAGTATCGTACGAGCAGTACTTC. As protein: CASSLVSYEQYF.

The chain uses TRBV7-3 and TRBJ2-3; 11 bases line up with TRBD2. CDR3 length: 15 amino acids. Germline CDR1 and CDR2: SGHTA and FQGTGA. The junction had 2 bases not matched to a gene; V was cut back by 3 bases and J by 3 bases. The CDR3 protein is CASSFSGGATDTQYF. The CDR3 DNA reads as TGTGCCAGCAGCTTTAGCGGGGGGGCAACAGATACGCAGTATTTT.

The genes are TRBV18 and TRBJ2-1, with 9 bases lining up with TRBD2. In germline, CDR1 is KGHSH, CDR2 LQKENI. The CDR3 contains 17 residues. J gave up 6 bases and V 0 bases, and 9 bases lay outside the gene matches. The DNA for the CDR3 is TGTGCCAGCTCACCACCCGGCCAAGCGGGAGGTCTCAATGAGCAGTTCTTC. Its translation is CASSPPGQAGGLNEQFF. Combining the CDR3 with reference TRBV18 and TRBJ2-1 gives the whole variable domain NAGVMQNPRHLVRRRGQEARLRCSPMKGHSHVYWYRQLPEEGLKFMVYLQKENIIDESGMPKERFSAEFPKEGPSILRIQQVVRGDSAAYFCASSPPGQAGGLNEQFFGPGTRLTVL.

The chain has TRBV19 and TRBJ1-1; the match to TRBD1 covers 10 bases. V dropped 6 bases and J dropped 5; count of bases not matched to a gene: 3. The CDR3 is 13 amino acids. The germline V gene encodes CDR1 LNHDA and CDR2 SQIVND (reference sequence). The CDR3 is CASSDRGRTEAFF. The CDR3 DNA follows: TGTGCCAGTAGCGACAGGGGGCGGACTGAAGCTTTCTTT.

The chain has TRBV12-3 or TRBV12-4 and TRBJ1-1; TRBD1 aligns across 7 bases. CDR3 length: 13 residues. The ends lost 3 bases at V and 8 bases at J; junction bases unmatched: 6. The CDR3 DNA is TGTGCCAGCAGTTTGAGTTGGGGACAGGAAGCTTTCTTT. This sequence encodes CASSLSWGQEAFF.

The V and J genes are TRBV21-1 and TRBJ1-1; the tabulated D call, TRBD1, remains unverified against the DNA. TRBV21-1 is a pseudogene. The CDR3 has 15 residues. The CDR3 reads CASSKASRGQTEAFF. The CDR3 DNA reads TGTGCCAGCAGCAAAGCCTCCAGGGGGCAAACTGAAGCTTTCTTT.

The V call is TRBV6-2 or TRBV6-3, the J call TRBJ2-7, with TRBD2 identical over 9 bases. Trimming removed 2 bases from V and 7 bases from J; junction bases left unmatched: 6. The germline V gene encodes CDR1 MNHEY and CDR2 SVGEGT. CDR3 size: 14 residues. The CDR3 region is CASSYAGGPREQYF. The CDR3 DNA is TGTGCCAGCAGTTACGCGGGAGGGCCTCGAGAGCAGTACTTC.

The chain couples TRBV2 to TRBJ2-5, with D tentatively TRBD2 (6 bases). CDR1 is SNHLY, CDR2 FYNNEI, per germline. Trimming removed 3 bases from V and 0 bases from J, with 11 bases in between. This CDR3 comprises 15 residues. The CDR3 nucleotides read TGTGCCAGCAGTGAGGACTATGGGGACCAAGAGACCCAGTACTTC. This codes for CASSEDYGDQETQYF.

This chain links TRBV5-5 with TRBJ2-7, with D possibly TRBD2 on 7 matching bases. Germline CDR1 SGHKS, CDR2 YYEKEE (reference sequence). The CDR3 extends over 15 amino acids. Trimming left V 5 bases short and J 3 bases short, with 18 bases between. CDR3 DNA sequence: TGTGCCAGCAGTTCTACTGGGGGGGGACACTACGAGCAGTACTTC. This translates into CASSSTGGGHYEQYF.

This clone appeared once. The chain recombines TRBV28 with TRBJ2-6; 12 bases fit TRBD1. The CDR3 is made up of 19 amino acids. With 2 bases clipped from V and 2 bases from J, the junction kept 7 bases outside the gene matches. Germline V gives CDR1 MDHEN, CDR2 SYDVKM. CDR3 nucleotides: TGTGCCAGCAGTTTACCCGCCGGGACAGGGGGCGCTGGGGCCAACGTCCTGACTTTC. Encoded protein: CASSLPAGTGGAGANVLTF.

The gene calls are TRBV30 and TRBJ1-2; 7 bases are a match to TRBD1. CDR1 is GTSNPN, CDR2 SVGIG, per germline (reference sequence). The CDR3 consists of 14 residues. V shed 4 bases, J shed 2 bases, and the junction held 7 bases outside the gene matches. For the CDR3, the DNA is TGTGCCTGGACCGGACAGGCTGCCAACTATGGCTACACCTTC. Protein: CAWTGQAANYGYTF.

The genes are TRBV5-5 and TRBJ1-6; TRBD1 matches at 11 bases. With V trimmed by 1 base and J by 7 bases, 13 bases remained unmatched. This CDR3 spans 19 amino acids. From germline, CDR1 is SGHKS and CDR2 YYEKEE (reference sequence). DNA of the CDR3: TGTGCCAGCAGCTTGCTCTCCGGGACAGGGGGAGTACGGAATTCACCCCTCCACTTT. Its protein product is CASSLLSGTGGVRNSPLHF. Full variable domain (remainder filled in from reference TRBV5-5 and TRBJ1-6): DAGVTQSPTHLIKTRGQQVTLRCSPISGHKSVSWYQQVLGQGPQFIFQYYEKEERGRGNFPDRFSARQFPNYSSELNVNALLLGDSALYLCASSLLSGTGGVRNSPLHFGNGTRLTVT.

The chain carries TRBV30 and TRBJ1-2; 9 bases are a match to TRBD1. Germline V gene data show CDR1 as GTSNPN and CDR2 as SVGIG (reference sequence). The V gene end was trimmed by 3 bases and the J gene end by 3 bases; junction bases not matched to a gene: 11. The CDR3 length is 16 residues. CDR3 in amino acids: CAWRSGTGLLDYGYTF. The CDR3 DNA reads TGTGCCTGGAGGTCCGGGACAGGGCTCCTCGACTATGGCTACACCTTC.

The rearrangement joins TRBV19 to TRBJ2-6; 7 bases fit TRBD1. Per germline, CDR1 LNHDA and CDR2 SQIVND (reference sequence). The CDR3 spans 15 residues. V trimming: 5 bases; J trimming: 6 bases; junction bases outside the gene matches: 7. For the CDR3, the DNA is TGTGCCAGTAGTTCCCACAGGGGTGAGGCCAACGTCCTGACTTTC. Translating it yields CASSSHRGEANVLTF. Combining the CDR3 with reference TRBV19 and TRBJ2-6 gives the whole variable domain DGGITQSPKYLFRKEGQNVTLSCEQNLNHDAMYWYRQDPGQGLRLIYYSQIVNDFQKGDIAEGYSVSREKKESFPLTVTSAQKNPTAFYLCASSSHRGEANVLTFGAGSRLTVL.

This chain joins TRBV11-2 and TRBJ1-1; TRBD1 might be the D (6 bases). CDR1 is SGHAT and CDR2 is FQNNGV in the germline V gene. Trimming shortened V by 5 bases and J by 5 bases, and 12 bases separated the two germline ends. The CDR3 runs 13 residues. Here the CDR3 reads CASSPNRVTEAFF. The CDR3 DNA reads TGTGCCAGCAGCCCCAACAGGGTAACTGAAGCTTTCTTT.

This clone was detected only once. The rearrangement uses TRBV12-3 or TRBV12-4 and TRBJ1-1, with D possibly matching TRBD1 (5 bases). Deletions cut 5 bases from V and 3 bases from J, with 10 bases between. CDR3 length equals 13 residues. This chain's CDR3 is CASSQTGHTEAFF. The CDR3 DNA reads TGTGCCAGCAGTCAAACAGGTCACACTGAAGCTTTCTTT.

J is TRBJ1-5 and V is TRBV27, with D perhaps TRBD1 (5 bases). CDR1 MNHEY and CDR2 SMNVEV come from the germline V gene (reference sequence). With 6 bases removed from V and 6 bases from J, the gap between germline ends came to 12 bases. This CDR3 comprises 13 residues. CDR3 in DNA: TGTGCCAGCAGGACAGATCCACTTCAGCCCCAGCATTTT. Its protein is CASRTDPLQPQHF.

The chain carries TRBV5-4 and TRBJ1-2; D perhaps matches TRBD1 (5 bases). V was trimmed by 4 bases and J by 2 bases, leaving 9 bases between them. The germline V gene has CDR1 SGHNT and CDR2 YYREEE (reference sequence). This CDR3 is built from 13 residues. The CDR3, as DNA: TGTGCCAGCAGCCTGGACACCAACTATGGCTACACCTTC. This sequence encodes CASSLDTNYGYTF.

The CDR3 region has the DNA TGTGCCACCAGCAGAGATACCAGGGCAGCATATAGCAATCAGCCCCAGCATTTT. Protein sequence: CATSRDTRAAYSNQPQHF. The genes are TRBV15 and TRBJ1-5; a possible D gene is TRBD1 (5 bases). Per germline, CDR1 LNHNV and CDR2 YYDKDF (reference sequence). This CDR3 has 18 amino acids. V gave up 0 bases and J gave up 0 bases, with 15 bases separating them.

The V and J genes are TRBV3-1 (or the pseudogene TRBV3-2) and TRBJ1-6; 8 bases are a match to TRBD1. V shed 4 bases and J 10 bases; nucleotides not matched to a gene: 6. There are 14 residues in the CDR3. Germline CDR1 and CDR2: LGHDT and YNNKEL (reference sequence). The CDR3 reads CASSPGQGRSPLHF. In DNA, the CDR3 is TGTGCCAGCAGCCCAGGACAGGGAAGGTCACCCCTCCACTTT.

CDR3 coding DNA: TGTGCCAGCAGCTCCCTCAGGCCCGGGGGGCTTGAAGCTTTCTTT. Protein: CASSSLRPGGLEAFF. V is TRBV7-9 and J is TRBJ1-1, with D possibly TRBD1 on 6 matching bases. Trimming took 4 bases from V and 7 from J, leaving 19 bases between them. Per the germline V gene, CDR1 is SEHNR and CDR2 is FQNEAQ (reference sequence). This CDR3 spans 15 amino acids.

The chain joins TRBV5-1 to TRBJ1-2; TRBD1 might be the D (5 bases). V lost 0 bases and J 10 bases, leaving 13 bases between the germline ends. The CDR3 runs 13 residues. Germline CDR1 SGHRS, CDR2 YFSETQ. CDR3 sequence reads: CASSLGQKEFYTF. The CDR3 nucleotides read TGCGCCAGCAGCTTGGGACAGAAAGAGTTCTACACCTTC. Combining the CDR3 with reference TRBV5-1 and TRBJ1-2 gives the whole variable domain KAGVTQTPRYLIKTRGQQVTLSCSPISGHRSVSWYQQTPGQGLQFLFEYFSETQRNKGNFPGRFSGRQFSNSRSEMNVSTLELGDSALYLCASSLGQKEFYTFGSGTRLTVV.

J is TRBJ2-1 and V is TRBV7-6, with no clear D. Trimming shortened V by 4 bases and J by 0 bases, and 10 bases separated the two germline ends. Germline V lookup: CDR1 SGHVS, CDR2 FNYEAQ. The CDR3 runs 15 residues. The CDR3 loop is CASSSRYSSYNEQFF. The CDR3 coding sequence is TGTGCCAGCAGCTCCCGATATAGCTCCTACAATGAGCAGTTCTTC. The variable domain in full, completed from reference TRBV7-6 and TRBJ2-1, reads GAGVSQSPRYKVTKRGQDVALRCDPISGHVSLYWYRQALGQGPEFLTYFNYEAQQDKSGLPNDRFSAERPEGSISTLTIQRTEQRDSAMYRCASSSRYSSYNEQFFGPGTRLTVL.

CDR3 DNA: TGTGCCAGCTCACCTACAGACGGCAGGGCGAACACTGAAGCTTTCTTT. This translates into CASSPTDGRANTEAFF. The rearrangement uses TRBV18 and TRBJ1-1; a possible D gene is TRBD1 (5 bases). This CDR3 is built from 16 residues. With 3 bases removed from V and 1 base from J, the gap between germline ends came to 15 bases. The germline CDR1 and CDR2 sequences are KGHSH and LQKENI.

Points on this clone: At one end the junction does not follow the germline gene, possibly because of a read error. The chain uses TRBV2 and TRBJ1-1; 8 nucleotides agree with TRBD1. The CDR3 spans 15 residues. Germline values: CDR1 SNHLY, CDR2 FYNNEI. Here the CDR3 DNA reads TGTGCCAGCACCAAAGGTCGGACAGGGAACGCTGAAGCTTTCTTT. As protein: CASTKGRTGNAEAFF. The variable domain in full, with the rest retrieved from reference TRBV2 and TRBJ1-1, is EPEVTQTPSHQVTQMGQEVILRCVPISNHLYFYWYRQILGQKVEFLVSFYNNEISEKSEIFDDQFSVERPDGSNFTLKIRSTKLEDSAMYFCASTKGRTGNAEAFFGQGTRLTVV.

V gene TRBV2 combines with J gene TRBJ2-5; 15 bases align to TRBD2. CDR1 and CDR2 from the germline V gene are SNHLY and FYNNEI. V trimming: 10 bases; J trimming: 2 bases; junction bases outside the gene matches: 20. CDR3 length: 20 amino acids. CDR3 sequence: CATGGLAGGPGLRKQETQYF. The DNA for the CDR3 is TGTGCCACCGGAGGACTAGCGGGGGGGCCGGGTCTTCGGAAGCAAGAGACCCAGTACTTC.

The chain couples TRBV2 to TRBJ1-5, with D tentatively TRBD1 (5 bases). The length of the CDR3 is 14 residues. Trimming stripped 2 bases from V and 4 bases from J, with 9 bases between. Looked up from germline, CDR1 is SNHLY and CDR2 is FYNNEI. The CDR3 coding sequence is TGTGCCAGCAGTGAAATGACAGTAAATCAGCCCCAGCATTTT. It yields the protein CASSEMTVNQPQHF.

This clone was observed a handful of times. This chain connects TRBV12-3 or TRBV12-4 to TRBJ1-1; no clear D. The CDR3 contains 10 residues. V was clipped by 4 bases and J by 8 bases, with 5 bases between them. CDR3 coding DNA: TGTGCCAGCAGTTCCAGGGAAGCTTTCTTT. Protein: CASSSREAFF.

The chain joins TRBV12-3 or TRBV12-4 to TRBJ2-6; no firm D call. V shed 5 bases and J shed 4 bases, with 6 bases lying between them. The CDR3 spans 13 residues. The CDR3, as DNA: TGTGCCAGCAGTCTACCGGGGGCCAACGTCCTGACTTTC. The encoded protein is CASSLPGANVLTF.

The chain links TRBV5-1 to TRBJ1-2; 8 bases fit TRBD1. Germline V CDR1 and CDR2: SGHRS, YFSETQ. Trimming took 4 bases from V and 3 from J; bases not matched to a gene: 8. The CDR3 sequence is 15 residues long. The CDR3 bases are TGCGCCAGCAGCCCAACTTTGACAGGGGACTATGGCTACACCTTC. Encoded protein: CASSPTLTGDYGYTF.

Turning to this clone: The same CDR3 also results from other DNA sequences found in this sample. This chain joins TRBV19 and TRBJ2-3; 9 bases are shared with TRBD2. Germline V lookup: CDR1 LNHDA, CDR2 SQIVND (reference sequence). V was clipped by 8 bases and J by 2 bases; unmatched bases: 2. The CDR3 runs to 13 residues. The CDR3 DNA is TGTGCCAGTCGACTAGCGGCCACAGATACGCAGTATTTT. Its translation is CASRLAATDTQYF.